This T cell receptor beta chain stems from a study of cytomegalovirus exposure and HLA in healthy donors. Study-wide results and caveats: Earlier findings revealed that most TCR beta V segments proved productive either about 90% or about 30% of the time.

As concerns this clone: The antigen is not known.

PCR amplification relied on 60 Vbeta primers (plus 13 Jbeta primers). The assay was immunoSEQ multiplex PCR, and TCRdb's table has in-frame clones only and misses some. In the table there are around 200,000 clones, 86% of which are singletons. The sequencing input was PBMCs. The source of this sequence is a woman aged 30 to 39 in good health and CMV-seronegative.

This CDR3 is CASSFGTSGGGNEQFF. The CDR3 DNA reads TGTGCCAGCAGCTTTGGGACTAGCGGGGGGGGCAATGAGCAGTTCTTC. V gene TRBV5-6 combines with J gene TRBJ2-1; 16 positions agree with TRBD2. In germline, CDR1 is SGHDT, CDR2 YYEEEE. This CDR3 spans 16 amino acids. With 2 bases clipped from V and 6 bases from J, the junction kept 2 bases outside the gene matches.